These 19 T cell receptor beta chains came from one sample sequenced in a study of blood T cells in healthy people across ages. Primers used in a second PCR of about 6 to 12 cycles were a sample-barcoded 5' primer and a J-beta primer mix. In TCRdb, the 5' RACE reads were re-called with MiXCR into one record per CDR3 protein. The top ten hold 7.9% of the sample, which has about 1,600,000 distinct CDR3 sequences, 42% seen once. Sequencing input: blood. These TCRs come from a woman aged 18-29 years in good health.

This clonotype has only a few counts. This chain joins TRBV12-3 or TRBV12-4 and TRBJ2-1; D is ambiguous. V was clipped by 8 bases and J by 7 bases, with 9 bases between them. This CDR3 is built from 11 residues. The CDR3 is CASGKRNEQFF. The DNA of the CDR3 is TGTGCCAGCGGCAAACGGAATGAGCAGTTCTTC.

The V and J genes are TRBV6-5 and TRBJ2-3; a possible D gene is TRBD2 (5 bases). The CDR3 runs 11 residues. V gave up 8 bases and J gave up 4 bases, with 7 bases separating them. Germline loops: CDR1 MNHEY, CDR2 SVGAGI. The CDR3 DNA is TGTGCCAGCGACGGGGCAGATACGCAGTATTTT. This sequence encodes CASDGADTQYF.

This clonotype was counted between two and nine times. The chain recombines TRBV28 with TRBJ2-5; tentatively, D is TRBD1 (5 bases). Trimming took 5 bases from V and 5 from J, leaving 15 bases between them. Germline V CDR1 and CDR2: MDHEN, SYDVKM. The CDR3 totals 14 residues. The CDR3 coding sequence is TGTGCCAGCAGTCCCCTGCCAGGGTTGGAGACCCAGTACTTC. This translates into CASSPLPGLETQYF. The full variable domain, its missing parts supplied by reference TRBV28 and TRBJ2-5, is DVKVTQSSRYLVKRTGEKVFLECVQDMDHENMFWYRQDPGLGLRLIYFSYDVKMKEKGDIPEGYSVSREKKERFSLILESASTNQTSMYLCASSPLPGLETQYFGPGTRLLVL.

This rearrangement joins TRBV10-3 to TRBJ2-5, with TRBD2 matching over 8 bases. The germline gives CDR1 ENHRY, CDR2 SYGVKD. Unmatched junction bases numbered 18, after V lost 10 bases and J lost 11 bases. This CDR3 region has 14 residues. CDR3 loop: CATGRGVGYNEQYF. DNA for the CDR3: TGTGCCACCGGGCGGGGGGTCGGATACAATGAGCAGTACTTC.

J is TRBJ2-2 and V is TRBV6-1; no clear D. CDR1 is MNHNS, CDR2 SASEGT, per germline. The V gene lost 6 bases and the J gene lost 2 bases, with 13 bases spanning the gap. The length of the CDR3 is 15 residues. The DNA of the CDR3 is TGTGCCAGCAGGCGCGCGAGCAGAAACACCGGGGAGCTGTTTTTT. This translates into CASRRASRNTGELFF.

V usage is TRBV6-1 and J usage is TRBJ2-1; 13 bases fit TRBD2. This CDR3 has 14 residues. Germline V gene lookup returns CDR1 MNHNS and CDR2 SASEGT. Trimming at V came to 3 bases and at J to 13 bases, leaving 6 bases not matched to a gene. The CDR3, as DNA: TGTGCCAGCAGTGACCCAGGACTAGCGGGAGAACAGTTCTTC. Protein product: CASSDPGLAGEQFF.

This clonotype came up a few times. The chain combines TRBV3-1 with TRBJ2-3; D perhaps matches TRBD2 (5 bases). Trimming took off 0 bases at V and 7 bases at J, with 14 bases between the two ends. The CDR3 extends over 15 amino acids. CDR1 and CDR2 (germline): LGHDT, YNNKEL (reference sequence). CDR3 nucleotides: TGTGCCAGCAGCCAAGAAGGACTCATGCTTAATACGCAGTATTTT. This gives the protein CASSQEGLMLNTQYF.

This clonotype has only a few counts. V gene TRBV27 combines with J gene TRBJ2-1; D gene uncertain. This CDR3 has 15 amino acids. V was pared by 3 bases and J by 0 bases, with 9 bases between. The germline V gene encodes CDR1 MNHEY and CDR2 SMNVEV (reference sequence). This CDR3 reads CASSLSLPSYNEQFF. CDR3 in DNA: TGTGCCAGCAGTTTGAGCTTACCCTCCTACAATGAGCAGTTCTTC.

The chain combines TRBV3-1 with TRBJ2-2; TRBD2 is a possible D gene (6 bases). Germline V gives CDR1 LGHDT, CDR2 YNNKEL (reference sequence). The CDR3 is made up of 18 amino acids. V was clipped by 6 bases and J by 1 base, with 21 bases between them. This CDR3 is CASSPVGKTGENTGELFF. The CDR3, as DNA: TGTGCCAGCAGTCCCGTGGGTAAGACGGGAGAGAACACCGGGGAGCTGTTTTTT.

The chain employs TRBV2 and TRBJ2-5, with a tentative D call TRBD2 (6 bases). TRBJ2-7 explains the end of the DNA better; the J call may be wrong. The CDR3 is 10 residues long. Germline loops: CDR1 SNHLY, CDR2 FYNNEI. Written as DNA, the CDR3 is TGTGCCAGCAGGGAGGGCGAGCAGTACTTC. This sequence encodes CASREGEQYF.

The chain combines TRBV20-1 with TRBJ2-5, with a tentative D call TRBD1 (5 bases). The germline gives CDR1 DFQATT, CDR2 SNEGSKA (reference sequence). The CDR3 covers 11 residues. With 7 bases removed from V and 5 bases from J, the gap between germline ends came to 11 bases. CDR3 sequence: CSVYRRETQYF. The CDR3 nucleotides read TGCAGTGTCTACAGGCGGGAGACCCAGTACTTC.

V and J are TRBV9 and TRBJ2-3, with D uncertain. Germline lookup yields CDR1 SGDLS and CDR2 YYNGEE. This CDR3 has 13 amino acids. Trimming cost V 0 bases and J 11 bases, with 13 bases left between them. The CDR3 nucleotides are TGTGCCAGCAGCGTAGACCTAGACGGTTGGCAGTATTTT. Encoded protein: CASSVDLDGWQYF. Filled out from reference TRBV9 and TRBJ2-3, the complete variable domain reads DSGVTQTPKHLITATGQRVTLRCSPRSGDLSVYWYQQSLDQGLQFLIQYYNGEERAKGNILERFSAQQFPDLHSELNLSSLELGDSALYFCASSVDLDGWQYFGPGTRLTVL.

On this clonotype itself: This may be a read error, as it is one base from a much larger clone. The chain recombines TRBV29-1 with TRBJ2-1, with 9 positions matching TRBD2. This CDR3 is built from 15 residues. Per germline, CDR1 SQVTM and CDR2 ANQGSEA. As DNA, the CDR3 is TGCAGCGTGAAGGGACTAGCAATGAACTACGATGAGCAGTTCTTC. The encoded protein is CSVKGLAMNYDEQFF.

As for this clonotype: As the CDR3 is not closed by the conserved phenylalanine or tryptophan, this likely results from a read error. This rearrangement joins TRBV12-3 or TRBV12-4 to TRBJ2-7; 9 bases align to TRBD2. V gave up 5 bases and J gave up 2 bases; unmatched junction bases: 7. This CDR3 comprises 15 residues. CDR3: CASSDSGRRAYEQYL. The CDR3 coding sequence is TGTGCCAGCAGTGATAGCGGGAGAAGAGCCTACGAGCAGTACTTA.

This chain uses TRBV20-1 with TRBJ2-1, with TRBD2 as a possible D gene (5 bases). This CDR3 has 13 amino acids. Germline V gene data show CDR1 as DFQATT and CDR2 as SNEGSKA (reference sequence). Trimming pared 7 bases from V and 8 bases from J, leaving 18 bases between. CDR3: CSEQRLTRYEQFF. The CDR3, as DNA: TGCAGTGAACAGCGGCTAACTAGGTATGAGCAGTTCTTC.

The chain has TRBV5-1 and TRBJ2-1; 11 bases are a match to TRBD1. The CDR3 is 17 residues long. Germline values: CDR1 SGHRS, CDR2 YFSETQ. Trimming removed 7 bases from V and 2 bases from J; junction bases left unmatched: 11. The CDR3 region has the DNA TGCGCCAGCGGCTCCCCAGGGACAGGGGGGGCCTACAATGAGCAGTTCTTC. Its protein is CASGSPGTGGAYNEQFF.

CDR3 amino acids: CSVSDYGTGLANYGYTF. As DNA, the CDR3 is TGCAGCGTATCCGACTACGGGACAGGCCTAGCTAACTATGGCTACACCTTC. The chain joins TRBV29-1 to TRBJ1-2; the match to TRBD1 covers 8 bases. Trimming cost V 6 bases and J 0 bases; bases outside gene matches: 15. This CDR3 contains 17 residues. Germline assignment: CDR1 SQVTM and CDR2 ANQGSEA.

This clonotype has only a few counts. The chain employs TRBV20-1 and TRBJ1-5, with a tentative D call TRBD1 (6 bases). V was clipped by 6 bases and J by 7 bases, with 13 bases between them. This CDR3 is 12 amino acids long. Per germline, CDR1 DFQATT and CDR2 SNEGSKA (reference sequence). In DNA, the CDR3 is TGCAGTGCCCGGGACATCTCACAGCCCCAGCATTTT. Translating gives CSARDISQPQHF.

V is TRBV24-1 and J is TRBJ1-2; 9 bases are shared with TRBD1. Trimming cost V 5 bases and J 3 bases; bases outside gene matches: 9. Germline assignment: CDR1 KGHDR and CDR2 SFDVKD. This CDR3 has 16 amino acids. CDR3 sequence reads: CATSVKTGGSHYGYTF. The DNA of the CDR3 is TGTGCCACCAGTGTCAAGACAGGGGGGTCGCACTATGGCTACACCTTC.